Listed below are T cell receptor beta chains from one sample, sequenced in a study of CD8 T cells in Susac syndrome. TCRdb redid the calling of the immunoSEQ multiplex PCR reads with MiXCR, one entry per CDR3 protein. The data show approximately 57,000 distinct CDR3 sequences, with about 95% seen just once and less than 0.95% held by the top ten. The sample was CD8+ T cells from PBMCs. These receptors all stem from a human donor with Susac syndrome. CDR3s leave out the opening cysteine and the closing phenylalanine or tryptophan. Each record gives: V gene, CDR3 protein.

>TRBV9
ASSVGGSTGELF
>TRBV2
ASSENQAET
>TRBV29-1
SVPAQGSVSGYT
>TRBV5-4
ASSWGQGGKVSEQF
>TRBV6-1
ASGESWETSYEQY
>TRBV15
ATSRGDRGPSLNYGYT
>TRBV7-2
ASGLEDPVRDTQY
>TRBV7-8
ASSLKDTGELF
>TRBV4-2
ASSQEKGGPSTDTQY
>TRBV9
ASSVEEGEGETQY
>TRBV6-6
ASSYLSTQGYEQY
>TRBV3-1
ASSHLAGGLYEQY
>TRBV20-1
SGKAFGLGSVRETQY
>TRBV27
ASRYHSGGSPYEQY
>TRBV3-1
ASSPRQSLNYGYT